This paragraph reports one TCR beta chain. The record originates from a study of blood T cell repertoires in COVID-19. Whole-study context: The analysed material was cDNA or gDNA that came from T cells, B-cell-depleted T cells, or PBMCs.

As originally analysed: Amplification of reference gene primers was used by the study to estimate nucleated cell counts. Assay used: immunoSEQ multiplex PCR; TCRdb lists only in-frame clones, some missing. V, J and clone size are those of that table, while D and trimming were read from the DNA. The sample yields 150,000 to 180,000 clones, about 80% seen once. The CDR3 runs to 16 residues. CDR1 is MGHRA and CDR2 is YSYEKL in the germline V gene. The V gene lost 1 base and the J gene lost 0 bases, with 11 bases spanning the gap. The TCR sequence derives from an older woman with acute or convalescent COVID-19. Sequencing was carried out using peripheral blood. This chain uses TRBV4-1 with TRBJ2-3; weak D call: TRBD2 (6 bases). CDR3 region: CASSQASGGSTDTQYF. CDR3 DNA sequence: TGCGCCAGCAGCCAAGCATCCGGGGGTAGCACAGATACGCAGTATTTT.